Listed below are T cell receptor beta chains from one sample, sequenced in a study of T cell changes during pregnancy in multiple sclerosis. The assay was immunoSEQ multiplex PCR, and TCRdb's table has in-frame clones only and misses some. The sample shows around 40,000 clones, about nine tenths of them seen only once. The sequencing used CD8+ T cells from peripheral blood mononuclear cells, collected in the second trimester of pregnancy. Receptors originate from a female donor with multiple sclerosis, enrolled in a pregnancy study. Each CDR3 is given with its conserved first and last residue. Fields, in order: J gene, D gene, V gene, clone size, CDR3 protein, CDR3 DNA. D genes are given only for firm matches. A clone size is listed for some rows: how often the clone was seen (once, few, many), or a class if it is expanded.

>TRBJ1-1|NA|TRBV19|NA
CASSIRKLEGRNTEAFF
TGTGCCAGTAGTATAAGGAAATTGGAGGGGAGGAACACTGAAGCTTTCTTT
>TRBJ2-1|NA|TRBV27|NA
CASSLGTSRGNEQFF
TGTGCCAGCAGTTTAGGGACGAGCCGGGGGAATGAGCAGTTCTTC
>TRBJ2-3|TRBD2|TRBV6-4|NA
CASSGTSGRAMADTQYF
TGTGCCAGCAGTGGGACTAGCGGGAGGGCCATGGCAGATACGCAGTATTTT
>TRBJ1-5|TRBD1|TRBV9|NA
CASSPTGGAVQPQHF
TGTGCCAGCAGCCCCACAGGGGGCGCGGTTCAGCCCCAGCATTTT
>TRBJ2-1|TRBD1|TRBV7-9|NA
CASSLAGQGWNNEQFF
TGTGCCAGCAGCTTAGCCGGACAGGGATGGAACAATGAGCAGTTCTTC
>TRBJ2-7|NA|TRBV7-9|NA
CASSSDSSYEQYF
TGTGCCAGCAGCTCGGACAGCTCCTACGAGCAGTACTTC
>TRBJ1-1|NA|TRBV14|NA
CASSQVRGHFNTEAFF
TGTGCCAGCAGTCAAGTACGGGGTCACTTTAACACTGAAGCTTTCTTT
>TRBJ2-7|TRBD1|TRBV5-1|NA
CASSPRDRDSYEQYF
TGCGCCAGCAGTCCCCGGGACAGGGATTCCTACGAGCAGTACTTC
>TRBJ2-1|TRBD2|TRBV27|few
CASSVGLAGNNEQFF
TGTGCCAGCAGTGTGGGACTAGCGGGAAACAATGAGCAGTTCTTC
>TRBJ1-1|NA|TRBV5-1|NA
CASSLNNGLSNTEAFF
TGCGCCAGCAGCTTGAACAATGGACTCAGTAACACTGAAGCTTTCTTT
>TRBJ2-7|NA|TRBV28|NA
CASRDTGSYEQYF
TGTGCCAGCAGAGACACAGGGTCCTACGAGCAGTACTTC
>TRBJ2-7|TRBD1|TRBV30|NA
CAWIPPDRVQYEQYF
TGTGCCTGGATCCCACCTGACAGGGTTCAATACGAGCAGTACTTC
>TRBJ2-7|TRBD2|TRBV5-1|NA
CASSLEPSGLGFYEQYF
TGCGCCAGCAGCTTGGAGCCTAGCGGACTGGGCTTCTACGAGCAGTACTTC
>TRBJ2-1|TRBD2|TRBV13|NA
CASSALGLAGGRGEQFF
TGTGCCAGCAGCGCCCTCGGACTAGCGGGGGGGCGAGGTGAGCAGTTCTTC
>TRBJ1-5|NA|TRBV7-9|NA
CASSSTEYSNQPQHF
TGTGCCAGCAGCTCAACAGAGTATAGCAATCAGCCCCAGCATTTT